This T cell receptor beta chain was recorded in a study of spatial heterogeneity in lung cancer. TCRdb used MiXCR to reprocess the 5' RACE reads, holding one entry per CDR3 protein. The table shows 6,500 to 9,500 distinct CDR3 sequences, with approximately 12% occurring only once. V dropped 2 bases and J dropped 5 bases, with 9 bases sitting between them. The CDR3 is 13 residues long. Per germline, CDR1 SGHAT and CDR2 FQNNGV. Time point noted: sample taken at primary tumor resection. Without sorting, whole RNA was sequenced from tumor, nontumor lung or frozen PBMC. Study outcomes and limitations: Expanded alpha and beta TCR counts within tumors tracked tumor mutation counts. Among tumor T cells, estimated coverage was roughly 7% for alpha chains and roughly 13% for beta chains.

Relative to its sample, this clonotype is medium-sized. The target antigen is unknown. Sequencing was performed on lung tumor tissue, taken at surgery. The clonotype comes from a male donor with early-stage non-small cell lung cancer. V gene TRBV11-2 combines with J gene TRBJ2-5; D call uncertain. The CDR3 loop is CASSLSARETQYF. The CDR3 bases are TGTGCCAGCAGCTTAAGTGCGCGGGAGACCCAGTACTTC. Full variable domain (missing parts from reference TRBV11-2 and TRBJ2-5): EAGVAQSPRYKIIEKRQSVAFWCNPISGHATLYWYQQILGQGPKLLIQFQNNGVVDDSQLPKDRFSAERLKGVDSTLKIQPAKLEDSAVYLCASSLSARETQYFGPGTRLLVL.